A selection of T cell receptor beta chains follows, all from one sample in a study of shared T cell receptors in the human thymus. The repertoire was sequenced with immunoSEQ multiplex PCR; TCRdb's copy has only in-frame clones and lacks some. The table records approximately 730,000 clones, approximately 83% of them present only once. In addition, the sample was reused for a study of human thymus T cells.

The sample comprised thymocytes. The source is a girl under two years old with a congenital heart defect. The CDR3 runs from the conserved cysteine through the conserved F or W. D genes are given only for firm matches. Only part of the rows carry a size: once, few, many, or a class if the clone is expanded.

TRBV9	NA	TRBJ1-1	TRBD1	CASSSTDREDKQSFF	TGTGCCAGCAGCTCCACGGACAGGGAGGACAAGCAATCTTTCTTT
TRBV27	NA	TRBJ1-1	TRBD1	CASSFSRDRGKTEAFF	TGTGCCAGCAGTTTTTCCAGGGACAGGGGAAAGACTGAAGCTTTCTTT
TRBV4-3	NA	TRBJ2-5	TRBD2	CASSQYLAGGRFWETQYF	TGCGCCAGCAGCCAATACCTGGCGGGGGGGCGTTTCTGGGAGACCCAGTACTTC
TRBV18	NA	TRBJ1-2	TRBD1	CASSPGQGASGYTF	TGTGCCAGCTCACCAGGACAGGGGGCCAGCGGCTACACCTTC
TRBV10-1	NA	TRBJ2-2	TRBD2	CASSESRGGGTGELFF	TGCGCCAGCAGTGAGTCACGCGGGGGGGGCACCGGGGAGCTGTTTTTT
TRBV30	NA	TRBJ2-1	NA	CAWRTRRNEQFF	TGTGCCTGGAGGACTAGGCGGAATGAGCAGTTCTTC
TRBV6-5	NA	TRBJ1-2	TRBD1	CASSYVRDRENYGYTF	TGTGCCAGCAGTTACGTTCGGGACAGGGAAAACTATGGCTACACCTTC
TRBV11-2	NA	TRBJ2-5	TRBD1	CASSTGTGVYYQETQYF	TGTGCCAGCAGCACCGGGACAGGGGTATACTACCAAGAGACCCAGTACTTC
TRBV4-2	NA	TRBJ1-6	TRBD1	CASSQEVPGTGDRSPLHF	TGTGCCAGCAGCCAAGAAGTCCCCGGGACAGGCGACCGCTCACCCCTCCACTTT
TRBV29-1	NA	TRBJ1-1	NA	CSVEWGQGETFF	TGCAGCGTTGAATGGGGTCAGGGCGAGACTTTCTTT
TRBV2	NA	TRBJ2-5	NA	CASSEVSWETQYF	TGTGCCAGCAGTGAAGTTAGCTGGGAGACCCAGTACTTC
TRBV4-3	NA	TRBJ2-4	NA	CASSQDCDSRLAKNIQYF	TGCGCCAGCAGCCAAGATTGCGACAGCAGACTAGCCAAAAACATTCAGTACTTC
TRBV5-6	NA	TRBJ1-1	NA	CASSLSFYTEAFF	TGTGCCAGCAGCTTGTCGTTCTACACTGAAGCTTTCTTT
TRBV5-6	NA	TRBJ2-1	TRBD1	CASSARDRSSYNEQFF	TGTGCCAGCAGCGCCCGGGACAGGAGCTCCTACAATGAGCAGTTCTTC
TRBV1	NA	TRBJ1-5	NA	CTSSQTPTGGSQPQHF	TGCACCAGCAGCCAAACCCCGACAGGGGGCAGTCAGCCCCAGCATTTT
TRBV5-1	few	TRBJ2-2	TRBD2	CASSLARLAGKYGELFF	TGCGCCAGCAGCTTGGCCCGACTAGCGGGGAAGTACGGGGAGCTGTTTTTT
TRBV4-3	NA	TRBJ2-7	NA	CASSQESPLDSSYEQYF	TGCGCCAGCAGCCAAGAATCCCCCTTAGACAGCTCCTACGAGCAGTACTTC
TRBV6-5	NA	TRBJ2-7	NA	CASSYFLGDSYEQYF	TGTGCCAGCAGTTACTTTTTAGGGGATTCCTACGAGCAGTACTTC
TRBV14	NA	TRBJ2-2	TRBD2	CASSQDPDRTSGDTGELFF	TGTGCCAGCAGCCAAGATCCGGATAGGACTAGCGGGGACACCGGGGAGCTGTTTTTT
TRBV14	NA	TRBJ1-4	TRBD1	CASSHHLTGQNNEKLFF	TGTGCCAGCAGCCATCATCTAACGGGACAGAATAATGAAAAACTGTTTTTT
TRBV6-6	once	TRBJ2-5	TRBD1	CASSTGEETQYF	TGTGCCAGCAGTACAGGGGAGGAGACCCAGTACTTC
TRBV2	NA	TRBJ2-3	NA	CARSPGSLLRDTQYF	TGTGCCAGAAGTCCGGGGTCCCTTCTAAGAGATACGCAGTATTTT
TRBV7-6	NA	TRBJ1-2	TRBD1	CASSFGGGGQAIYGYTF	TGTGCCAGCAGCTTTGGAGGGGGGGGACAGGCCATATATGGCTACACCTTC
TRBV28	NA	TRBJ2-1	TRBD2	CASSFLAGAYNEQFF	TGTGCCAGCAGTTTCCTAGCGGGGGCCTACAATGAGCAGTTCTTC
TRBV9	NA	TRBJ2-5	TRBD2	CASSVKAGIQETQYF	TGTGCCAGCAGCGTAAAAGCGGGGATACAAGAGACCCAGTACTTC
TRBV7-6	NA	TRBJ2-1	TRBD1	CASSPRTGNRYNEQFF	TGTGCCAGCAGCCCGAGGACAGGTAACCGGTACAATGAGCAGTTCTTC
TRBV7-6	NA	TRBJ2-5	TRBD1	CASSLESWIGQDQETQYF	TGTGCCAGCAGCTTAGAGAGCTGGATTGGACAGGATCAAGAGACCCAGTACTTC
TRBV14	NA	TRBJ1-1	NA	CASSQPGIHPQNTEAFF	TGTGCCAGCAGCCAGCCCGGGATTCATCCCCAGAACACTGAAGCTTTCTTT
TRBV7-2	NA	TRBJ2-7	NA	CASSPTRAGDYEQYF	TGTGCCAGCAGCCCAACAAGGGCAGGGGACTACGAGCAGTACTTC
TRBV18	NA	TRBJ1-5	NA	CASSPLQVGNQPQHF	TGTGCCAGCTCACCACTCCAGGTCGGCAATCAGCCCCAGCATTTT
TRBV19	NA	TRBJ1-2	NA	CASSGFVSSLAYGYTF	TGTGCCAGTAGTGGATTTGTCTCGTCCCTAGCCTATGGCTACACCTTC
TRBV5-4	NA	TRBJ2-1	TRBD2	CASSGRLAGHRDEQFF	TGTGCCAGCAGCGGCCGACTAGCGGGTCATAGGGATGAGCAGTTCTTC
TRBV11-2	NA	TRBJ2-1	TRBD2	CASSPLTSGHGEGYNEQFF	TGTGCCAGCAGCCCCTTGACTAGCGGCCACGGGGAAGGATACAATGAGCAGTTCTTC
TRBV5-4	NA	TRBJ2-7	TRBD1	CASTLLGQGGYEQYF	TGTGCCAGCACCCTGTTGGGACAGGGGGGATACGAGCAGTACTTC
TRBV30	NA	TRBJ1-4	NA	CAWKGGPEQNEKLFF	TGTGCCTGGAAAGGCGGGCCTGAACAAAATGAAAAACTGTTTTTT
TRBV29-1	NA	TRBJ2-3	NA	CSVEGGFTDTQYF	TGCAGCGTTGAAGGCGGGTTCACAGATACGCAGTATTTT
TRBV5-6	NA	TRBJ1-3	NA	CASSLSRGQSSGNTIYF	TGTGCCAGCAGCTTGTCGAGAGGCCAGAGCTCTGGAAACACCATATATTTT
TRBV6-1	NA	TRBJ1-1	NA	CASNPRDWGTEAFF	TGTGCCAGCAACCCGCGGGACTGGGGCACTGAAGCTTTCTTT
TRBV10-3	NA	TRBJ1-2	TRBD1	CAITRQGKDYGYTF	TGTGCCATCACTAGACAGGGGAAGGACTATGGCTACACCTTC
TRBV11-3	NA	TRBJ2-7	NA	CASSLGHPYEQYF	TGTGCCAGCAGCCTGGGGCACCCGTACGAGCAGTACTTC
TRBV4-1	few	TRBJ2-7	NA	CASSQDRFQARAEQYF	TGCGCCAGCAGCCAAGATCGATTTCAAGCCCGCGCCGAGCAGTACTTC
TRBV7-3	NA	TRBJ2-1	NA	CASSRTDRSAYNEQFF	TGTGCCAGCAGCAGAACTGACAGGTCTGCCTACAATGAGCAGTTCTTC
TRBV29-1	NA	TRBJ1-1	NA	CSVEWTANTEAFF	TGCAGCGTTGAGTGGACAGCGAACACTGAAGCTTTCTTT
TRBV7-2	NA	TRBJ2-7	NA	CASSTRDSSYEQYF	TGTGCCAGCAGCACCCGGGACTCCTCCTACGAGCAGTACTTC
TRBV5-1	NA	TRBJ1-1	NA	CASSLTPGGRNTEAFF	TGCGCCAGCAGCCTCACCCCGGGAGGGCGGAACACTGAAGCTTTCTTT
TRBV5-1	NA	TRBJ2-3	TRBD1	CASSLGQGTDATVSVGTDTQYF	TGCGCCAGCAGCTTAGGACAGGGGACGGATGCCACGGTTTCGGTGGGCACAGATACGCAGTATTTT